This entry is about one T cell receptor (beta chain). Its antigen remains unknown. Different DNA sequences within this sample yield the same CDR3. The CDR3 runs to 12 residues. Germline V gene sequence: CDR1 PRHDT, CDR2 FYEKMQ (reference sequence). Trimming took 2 bases from V and 7 from J, leaving 6 bases between them. Data came from immunoSEQ multiplex PCR; TCRdb stores just in-frame clones and leaves some out. This sample yields 140,000 or so clones, of which around 90% are seen a single time; 3.5% to 5% belongs to the top ten. This sample is part of a study of cytomegalovirus exposure and HLA in healthy donors. Findings and caveats of the study: Cytomegalovirus association was listed for about 160 TCR beta chains.

V usage is TRBV13 and J usage is TRBJ2-1; no reliable D call. The specimen sequenced was PBMCs. The source of this sequence is a man aged 18-30 years in good health and CMV-seropositive. This CDR3 is CASSLRGNEQFF. The CDR3 nucleotides are TGTGCCAGCAGCTTACGAGGAAATGAGCAGTTCTTC.